This TCR beta chain was identified during a study of T cell clusters in autoimmune cytopenias. One tube held mixed TRB-A and TRB-B primer pools for touch-down PCR. Using the multiplex PCR reads, TCRdb records one entry per CDR3 protein without DNA. Its table records over 5,500 distinct CDR3 sequences. As concerns this clonotype: Its antigen is undetermined.

TRB was amplified from roughly 250 ng of peripheral blood genomic DNA per sample. General study findings and limits: Clustering suggested that physiological T cell clusters were missing in primary autoimmune cytopenia patients. No cluster-lack signature appeared between secondary cytopenia and chronic lymphocytic leukemia patients, apparently due to lymphoma masking.

The sample also formed part of further work on T cell repertoires in aging, cancer and after chemotherapy. According to that study: Compared with age-matched healthy donors, untreated hematological or solid cancer patients showed higher blood TCR clonality.

This receptor was obtained from a human donor in good health. The sample comprised peripheral blood.

The CDR3 reads CASSTGTAERYGYTF. The chain carries TRBV5-1 and TRBJ1-2; the D call from TCRdb, TRBD1, cannot be confirmed without DNA. This CDR3 has 15 residues. Per the germline V gene, CDR1 is SGHRS and CDR2 is YFSETQ.